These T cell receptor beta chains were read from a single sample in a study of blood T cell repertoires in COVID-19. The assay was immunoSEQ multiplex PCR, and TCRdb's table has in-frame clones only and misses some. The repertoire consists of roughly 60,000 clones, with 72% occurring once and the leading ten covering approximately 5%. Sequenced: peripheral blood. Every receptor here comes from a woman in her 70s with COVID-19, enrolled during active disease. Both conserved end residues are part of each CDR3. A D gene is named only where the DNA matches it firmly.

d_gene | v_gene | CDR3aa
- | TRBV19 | CASSIGVADTGELFF
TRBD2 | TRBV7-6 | CASSQGLAGDTGELFF
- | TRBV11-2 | CASSSPGLRIDGYTF
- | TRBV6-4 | CASILPPGAGQETQYF
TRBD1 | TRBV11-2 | CASSRDRVGRNEQFF
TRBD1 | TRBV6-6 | CASSTGGTGVEKLFF
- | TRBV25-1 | CASSYARDNHPDTQYF
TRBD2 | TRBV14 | CASSTGGQETQYF
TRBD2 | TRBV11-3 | CASSTTRDYYNEQFF
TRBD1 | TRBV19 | CATSTLTGGGEKLFF
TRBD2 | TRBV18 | CASSPNQRGSTDTQYF
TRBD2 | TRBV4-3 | CASSQGRSGGEETQYF
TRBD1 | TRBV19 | CASSPLPGQGNQPQHF
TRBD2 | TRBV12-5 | CASGSTGTSGPPDTQYF
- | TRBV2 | CASSDGVYGYTF
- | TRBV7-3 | CASSLFQGTEAFF
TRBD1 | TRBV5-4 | CASSLAGTGFTDTQYF
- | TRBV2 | CASLTQASVTEAFF
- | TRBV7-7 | CASSLAASPGETQYF
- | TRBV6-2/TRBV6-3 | CASSPRGREKTEAFF
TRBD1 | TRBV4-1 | CASTDSPGGADGYTF
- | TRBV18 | CASSPPSGLNSPDGYTF
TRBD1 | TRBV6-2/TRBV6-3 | CASSAPGQGNGELFF
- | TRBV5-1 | CASSLDLLGNTEAFF
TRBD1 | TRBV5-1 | CASSPPGTAYTGELFF
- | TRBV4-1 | CASSQVLLVNEQFF
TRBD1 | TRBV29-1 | CSVDRGDTQYF
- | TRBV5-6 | CASSAPGQSYEQYF
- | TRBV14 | CASSRNRAGPEAFF
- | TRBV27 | CASRSTSSWAGDTQYF
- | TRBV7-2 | CASSLGLSGANVLTF
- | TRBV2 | CASRIEITDTQYF
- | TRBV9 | CASSVGPGSYEQYF
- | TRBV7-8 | CASSPEIVTEAFF
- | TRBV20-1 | CSARPQAAQFF
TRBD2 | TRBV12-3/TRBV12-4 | CASSGGTGREQYF
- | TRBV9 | CASSPVISGGNTIYF
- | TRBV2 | CASSARNSPLHF
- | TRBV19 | CASSPGRGSGANVLTF
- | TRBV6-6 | CASRLEGGRETQYF
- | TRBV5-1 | CASSFSPAYEQYF
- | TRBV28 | CASSRDRRGSHGGYTF
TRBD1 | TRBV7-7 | CASSPGQANTGELFF
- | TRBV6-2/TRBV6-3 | CASSYGGWRGEGNQPQHF
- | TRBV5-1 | CASSLEGGSQFF
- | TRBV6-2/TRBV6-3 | CASSYGYAVQETQYF
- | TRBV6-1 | CASSERLTPGAFF